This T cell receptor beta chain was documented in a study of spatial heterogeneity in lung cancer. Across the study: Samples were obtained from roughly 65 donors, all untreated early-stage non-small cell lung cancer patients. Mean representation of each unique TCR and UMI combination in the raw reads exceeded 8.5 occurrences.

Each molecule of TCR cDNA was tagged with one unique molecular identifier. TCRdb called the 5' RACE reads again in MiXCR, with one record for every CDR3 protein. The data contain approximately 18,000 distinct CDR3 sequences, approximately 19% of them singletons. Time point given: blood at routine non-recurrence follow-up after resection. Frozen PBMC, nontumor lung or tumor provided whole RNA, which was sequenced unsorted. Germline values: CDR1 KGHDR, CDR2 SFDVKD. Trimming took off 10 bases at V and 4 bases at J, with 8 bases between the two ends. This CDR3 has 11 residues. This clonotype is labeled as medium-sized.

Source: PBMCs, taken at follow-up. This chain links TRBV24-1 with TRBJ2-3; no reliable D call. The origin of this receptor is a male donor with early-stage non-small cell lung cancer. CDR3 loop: CATERADTQYF. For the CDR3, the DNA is TGTGCCACAGAAAGGGCAGATACGCAGTATTTT.